A selection of T cell receptor beta chains follows, all from one sample in a study of cytomegalovirus exposure and HLA in healthy donors. Generated by immunoSEQ multiplex PCR, the TCRdb table keeps only in-frame clones and is missing some. The sample has about 91,000 clones; the top ten hold 3.4%. Sequencing was performed on PBMCs. Receptors originate from a woman aged 25-40 years in good health and CMV-seronegative. Both conserved end residues are part of each CDR3. Each record gives: D gene, J gene, V gene, CDR3 DNA, CDR3 protein. A D gene is named only where the DNA matches it firmly.

NA | TRBJ2-7 | TRBV18 | TGTGCCAGCTCACCACCGTCGAAAACCTACGAGCAGTACTTC | CASSPPSKTYEQYF
NA | TRBJ1-1 | TRBV7-2 | TGTGCCAGCAGCTTAGCCTTGGACTCCGGGACTGAAGCTTTCTTT | CASSLALDSGTEAFF
TRBD1 | TRBJ1-5 | TRBV28 | TGTGCCAGCAGTTTAATTAGGCCCTGGGGGACAGGGAAATTCAAGCCCCAGCATTTT | CASSLIRPWGTGKFKPQHF
NA | TRBJ1-3 | TRBV7-2 | TGTGCCAGCGAAGCTTACTCTGGAAACACCATATATTTT | CASEAYSGNTIYF
TRBD2 | TRBJ2-2 | TRBV6-4 | TGTGCCAGCAGTTCTCGGGCAGCGGGAGTCGGCACCGGGGAGCTGTTTTTT | CASSSRAAGVGTGELFF
TRBD1 | TRBJ1-1 | TRBV5-1 | TGCGCCAGCAGCTCGTTACAGGGGGCAAACACTGAAGCTTTCTTT | CASSSLQGANTEAFF
TRBD1 | TRBJ1-2 | TRBV6-1 | TGTGCCAGCAGTGAACGGGGGACAGGGGGTGGCTACACCTTC | CASSERGTGGGYTF
NA | TRBJ1-5 | TRBV6-6 | TGTGCCAGCAGTTGCGGTTTCCAGCCCCAGCATTTT | CASSCGFQPQHF
TRBD1 | TRBJ1-2 | TRBV6-1 | TGTGCCAGCAGTGATGGGGGACAGGGGTATGGCTACACCTTC | CASSDGGQGYGYTF
TRBD1 | TRBJ2-2 | TRBV27 | TGTGCCAGCAGTTTATCGGGAAGGGGGCTCCGGGAGCTGTTTTTT | CASSLSGRGLRELFF
TRBD2 | TRBJ2-3 | TRBV6-4 | TGTGCCAGCGCGGCGGGGGGCCGGACAGATACGCAGTATTTT | CASAAGGRTDTQYF
TRBD2 | TRBJ2-2 | TRBV5-1 | TGCGCCAGCAGCCCGGGACTAGCGGGCACCGGGGAGCTGTTTTTT | CASSPGLAGTGELFF
NA | TRBJ1-5 | TRBV4-1 | TGCGCCAGCAGCCAAGATCTTTCGGACAACCCTAGCAATCAGCCCCAGCATTTT | CASSQDLSDNPSNQPQHF
TRBD2 | TRBJ2-1 | TRBV6-4 | TGTGCCAGCAGTGACTCTCTAGCGGGAGGTGGGGAGCAGTTCTTC | CASSDSLAGGGEQFF
NA | TRBJ2-7 | TRBV2 | TGTGCCAGCAGTGCAAGGGGGTATAACTACGAGCAGTACTTC | CASSARGYNYEQYF
TRBD2 | TRBJ2-2 | TRBV28 | TGTGCCAGCAGAAATAGCGGGGGAAGGAGGGGGGAGCTGTTTTTT | CASRNSGGRRGELFF